Below, one TCR beta chain is given with its context. Its antigen is as yet unknown. Germline CDR1 reads SGHNT; CDR2 reads YYREEE (reference sequence). Trimming stripped 4 bases from V and 4 bases from J, with 15 bases between. This CDR3 region has 15 residues. The sample originates from a study of cytomegalovirus exposure and HLA in healthy donors. Vbeta (60) and Jbeta (13) primers were used in the PCR. Assay used: immunoSEQ multiplex PCR; TCRdb lists only in-frame clones, some missing. The sample has 85,000 to 120,000 clones; 70% to 80% are singletons. Whole-study results and caveats: TRBV6-2, TRBV6-3 and some other V segments were excluded as indistinguishable. Later on, a genetic analysis was performed. It linked a missense variant in DCLRE1C with V- and J-gene trimming of TCR beta. Later analysis placed DRB1 highest and HLA-C lowest in TCR association rates, which differed by HLA locus. In most subjects, TCR beta sequences reportedly gave accurate predictions of HLA-A and HLA-B alleles.

The source of this sequence is a male donor in good health and CMV-seropositive. The chain uses TRBV5-4 and TRBJ2-1, with D possibly TRBD1 on 6 matching bases. The sequencing input was PBMCs. The CDR3 spells CASSKGTTLYNEQFF. In nucleotides, the CDR3 is TGTGCCAGCAGCAAGGGGACAACCTTATACAATGAGCAGTTCTTC.